The TCR beta chain under discussion was sequenced for a study of cytomegalovirus exposure and HLA in healthy donors. Study-wide points: Within a later analysis, the majority of CMV-associated TCR beta chains appeared HLA-restricted. The authors later found TCR association rates varying by HLA locus, with DRB1 most and HLA-C fewest. Specificity of three CMV-associated chains for CMV antigens was verified in vitro. The authors excluded some V segments, including TRBV6-2 and TRBV6-3, as indistinguishable.

PCR involved 60 Vbeta and 13 Jbeta primers. Measured with immunoSEQ multiplex PCR; TCRdb has only the in-frame clones, and not every one. Here the sample spans tens of thousands of clones, about four fifths being singletons. This clone was found once. The antigen is undetermined. This CDR3 region has 15 residues. CDR1 and CDR2 (germline): SGHNT, YYREEE (reference sequence). V lost 0 bases, J lost 6 bases, and 7 bases stayed unmatched. The chain combines TRBV5-4 with TRBJ1-2; 8 bases are shared with TRBD1. The clonotype was recovered from a man aged 45-65 years in good health and CMV-seropositive. Source material: PBMCs. DNA for the CDR3: TGTGCCAGCAGCTTGGCGCTTTCGGGACAGGATGGCTACACCTTC. Its protein is CASSLALSGQDGYTF.